The count of the clone carrying this T cell receptor (beta chain) is one. The study ran its PCR with 60 Vbeta and 13 Jbeta primers. This table comes from immunoSEQ multiplex PCR, and its TCRdb copy is limited to in-frame clones, with some not included. Among some 160,000 clones listed, around nine tenths were seen once. This sample is drawn from a study of cytomegalovirus exposure and HLA in healthy donors. CDR1 and CDR2 from the germline V gene are SEHNR and FQNEAQ (reference sequence). The CDR3 loop spans 14 amino acids. The V segment lost 5 bases and the J segment 5 bases; nucleotides outside the gene matches: 5.

The sequence came from a woman under 30 in good health and CMV-seronegative. Sequenced sample: PBMCs. The chain joins TRBV7-9 to TRBJ1-5; the match to TRBD1 covers 8 bases. The CDR3 reads CASSQGQVDQPQHF. The CDR3 DNA is TGTGCCAGCAGCCAGGGACAGGTGGATCAGCCCCAGCATTTT.